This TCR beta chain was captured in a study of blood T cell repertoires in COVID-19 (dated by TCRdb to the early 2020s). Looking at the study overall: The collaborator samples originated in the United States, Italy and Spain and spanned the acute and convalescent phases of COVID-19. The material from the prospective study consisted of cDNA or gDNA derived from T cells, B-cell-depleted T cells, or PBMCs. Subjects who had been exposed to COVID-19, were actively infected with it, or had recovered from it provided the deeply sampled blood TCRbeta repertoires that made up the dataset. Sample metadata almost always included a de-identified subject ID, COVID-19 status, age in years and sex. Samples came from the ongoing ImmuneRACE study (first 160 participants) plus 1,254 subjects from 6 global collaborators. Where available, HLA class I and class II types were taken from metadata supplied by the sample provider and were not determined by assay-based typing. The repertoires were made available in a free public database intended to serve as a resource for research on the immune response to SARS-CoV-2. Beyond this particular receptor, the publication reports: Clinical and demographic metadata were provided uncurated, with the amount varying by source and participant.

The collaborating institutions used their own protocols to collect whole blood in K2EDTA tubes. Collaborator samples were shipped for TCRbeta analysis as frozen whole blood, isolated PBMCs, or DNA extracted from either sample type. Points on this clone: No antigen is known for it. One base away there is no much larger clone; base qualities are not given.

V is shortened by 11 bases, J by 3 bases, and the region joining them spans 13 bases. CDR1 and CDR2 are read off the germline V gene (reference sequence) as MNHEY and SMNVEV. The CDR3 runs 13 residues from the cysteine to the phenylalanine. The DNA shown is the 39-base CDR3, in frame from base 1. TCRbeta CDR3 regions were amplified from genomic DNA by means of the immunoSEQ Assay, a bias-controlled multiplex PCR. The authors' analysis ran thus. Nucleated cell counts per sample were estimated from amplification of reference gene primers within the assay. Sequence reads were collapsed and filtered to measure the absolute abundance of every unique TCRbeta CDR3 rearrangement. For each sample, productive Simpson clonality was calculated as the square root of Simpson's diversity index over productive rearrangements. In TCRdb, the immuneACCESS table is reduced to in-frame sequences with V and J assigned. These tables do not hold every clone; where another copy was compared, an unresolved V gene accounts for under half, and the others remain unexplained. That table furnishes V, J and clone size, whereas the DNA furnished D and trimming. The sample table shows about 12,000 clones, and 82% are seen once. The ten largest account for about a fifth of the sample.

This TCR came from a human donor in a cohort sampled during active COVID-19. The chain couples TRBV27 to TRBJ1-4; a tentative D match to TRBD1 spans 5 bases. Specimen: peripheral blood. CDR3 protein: CAWGRVSNEKLFF. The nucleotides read TGTGCCTGGGGGAGGGTCTCTAATGAAAAACTGTTTTTT. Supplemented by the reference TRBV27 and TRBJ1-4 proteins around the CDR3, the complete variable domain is EAQVTQNPRYLITVTGKKLTVTCSQNMNHEYMSWYRQDPGLGLRQIYYSMNVEVTDKGDVPEGYKVSRKEKRNFPLILESPSPNQTSLYFCAWGRVSNEKLFFGSGTQLSVL.